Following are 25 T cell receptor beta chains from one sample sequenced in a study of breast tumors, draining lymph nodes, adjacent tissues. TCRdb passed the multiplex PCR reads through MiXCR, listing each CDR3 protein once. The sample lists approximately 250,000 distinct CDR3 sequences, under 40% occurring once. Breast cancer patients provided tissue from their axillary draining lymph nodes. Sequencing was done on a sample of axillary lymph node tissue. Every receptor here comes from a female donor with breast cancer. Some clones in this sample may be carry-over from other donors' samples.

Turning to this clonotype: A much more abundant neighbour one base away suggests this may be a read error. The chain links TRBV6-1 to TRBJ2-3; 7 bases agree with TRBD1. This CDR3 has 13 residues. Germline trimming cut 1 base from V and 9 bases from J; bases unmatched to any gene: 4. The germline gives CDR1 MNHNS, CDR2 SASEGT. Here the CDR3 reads CASSEGGGATQYF. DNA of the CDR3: TGTGCCAGCAGTGAAGGAGGGGGCGCCACGCAGTATTTT.

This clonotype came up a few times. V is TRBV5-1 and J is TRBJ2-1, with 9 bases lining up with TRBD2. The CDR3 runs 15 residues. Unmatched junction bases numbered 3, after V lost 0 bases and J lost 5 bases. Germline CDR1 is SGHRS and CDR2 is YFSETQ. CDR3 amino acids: CASSLVAGGDNEQFF. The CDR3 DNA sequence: TGCGCCAGCAGCTTGGTTGCGGGGGGGGACAATGAGCAGTTCTTC.

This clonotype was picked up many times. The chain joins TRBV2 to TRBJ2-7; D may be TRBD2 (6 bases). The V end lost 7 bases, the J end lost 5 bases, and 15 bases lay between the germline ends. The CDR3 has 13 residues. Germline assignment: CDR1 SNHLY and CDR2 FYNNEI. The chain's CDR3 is CASKVGGANEQYF. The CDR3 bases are TGTGCCAGCAAAGTAGGCGGGGCCAACGAGCAGTACTTC.

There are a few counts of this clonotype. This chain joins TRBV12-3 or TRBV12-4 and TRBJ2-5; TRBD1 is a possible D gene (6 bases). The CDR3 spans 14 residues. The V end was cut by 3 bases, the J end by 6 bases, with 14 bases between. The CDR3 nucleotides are TGTGCCAGCAGTTTCGTGGGGGCCAGGAAGACCCAGTACTTC. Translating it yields CASSFVGARKTQYF.

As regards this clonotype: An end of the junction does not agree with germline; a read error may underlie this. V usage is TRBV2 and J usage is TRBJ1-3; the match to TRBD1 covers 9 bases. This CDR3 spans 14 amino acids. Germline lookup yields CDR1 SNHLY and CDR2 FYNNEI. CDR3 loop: CASSEGQGRNTIYF. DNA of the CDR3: TGTGCTAGCAGTGAGGGACAGGGCAGAAACACCATATATTTT.

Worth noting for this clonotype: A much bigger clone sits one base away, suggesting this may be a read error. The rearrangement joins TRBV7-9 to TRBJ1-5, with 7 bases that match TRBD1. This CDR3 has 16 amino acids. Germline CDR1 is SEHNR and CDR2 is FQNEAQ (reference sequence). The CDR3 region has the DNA TGCGCCAGCAGCCGAGGGGCGGACAGGTACAATCAGCCCCAGCATTTT. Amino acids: CASSRGADRYNQPQHF.

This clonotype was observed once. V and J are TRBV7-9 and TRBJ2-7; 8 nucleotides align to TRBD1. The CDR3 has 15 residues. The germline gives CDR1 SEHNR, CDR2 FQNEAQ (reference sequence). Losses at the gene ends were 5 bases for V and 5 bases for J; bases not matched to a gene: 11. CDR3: CASSRTTGVGNEQYF. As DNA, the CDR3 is TGTGCCAGCAGCCGAACGACAGGGGTGGGTAACGAGCAGTACTTC.

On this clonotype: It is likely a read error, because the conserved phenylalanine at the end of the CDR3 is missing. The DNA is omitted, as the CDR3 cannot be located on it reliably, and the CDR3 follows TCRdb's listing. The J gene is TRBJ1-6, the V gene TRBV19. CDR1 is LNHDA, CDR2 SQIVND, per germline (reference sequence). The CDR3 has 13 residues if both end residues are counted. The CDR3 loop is CASSSGASGSGPL.

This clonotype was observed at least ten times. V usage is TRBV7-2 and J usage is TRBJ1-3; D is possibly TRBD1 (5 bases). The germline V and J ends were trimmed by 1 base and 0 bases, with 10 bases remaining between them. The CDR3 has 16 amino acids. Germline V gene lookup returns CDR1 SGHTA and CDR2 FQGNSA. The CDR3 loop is CASSLGQIDSGNTIYF. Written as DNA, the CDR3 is TGTGCCAGCAGCTTAGGACAGATCGACTCTGGAAACACCATATATTTT. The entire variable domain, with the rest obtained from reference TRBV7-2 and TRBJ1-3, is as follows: GAGVSQSPSNKVTEKGKDVELRCDPISGHTALYWYRQSLGQGLEFLIYFQGNSAPDKSGLPSDRFSAERTGGSVSTLTIQRTQQEDSAVYLCASSLGQIDSGNTIYFGEGSWLTVV.

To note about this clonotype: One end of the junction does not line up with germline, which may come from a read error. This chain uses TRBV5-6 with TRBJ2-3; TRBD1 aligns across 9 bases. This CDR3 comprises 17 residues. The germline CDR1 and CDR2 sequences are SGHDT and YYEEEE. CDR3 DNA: TGTGCCAGCGGCTTGGGACGTCGGGACAGGGACCGCGGTGCGCAGTATTTT. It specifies CASGLGRRDRDRGAQYF.

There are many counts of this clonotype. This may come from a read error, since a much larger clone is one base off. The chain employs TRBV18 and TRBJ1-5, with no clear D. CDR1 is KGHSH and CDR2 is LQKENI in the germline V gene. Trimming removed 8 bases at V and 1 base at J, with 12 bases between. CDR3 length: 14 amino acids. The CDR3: CASSPGGSNQPQHF. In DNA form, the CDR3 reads TGTGCCAGCAGTCCTGGCGGAAGCAATCAGCCCCAGCATTTT.

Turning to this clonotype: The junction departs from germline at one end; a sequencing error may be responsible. CDR3 region: CASSLRGIRVETQHF. The CDR3, as DNA: TGTGCCAGCAGCTTACGCGGAATCCGGGTAGAGACCCAGCACTTC. The rearrangement uses TRBV7-2 and TRBJ2-5; D call uncertain. Germline V gene sequence: CDR1 SGHTA, CDR2 FQGNSA. There are 15 residues in the CDR3.

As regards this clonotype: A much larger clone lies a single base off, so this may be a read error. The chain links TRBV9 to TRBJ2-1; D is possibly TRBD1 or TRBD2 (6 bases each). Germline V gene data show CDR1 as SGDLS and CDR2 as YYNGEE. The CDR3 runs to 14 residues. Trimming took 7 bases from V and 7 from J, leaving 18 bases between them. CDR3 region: CASGSGSGTNEQFF. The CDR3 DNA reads TGTGCCAGCGGCTCCGGGAGTGGGACAAATGAGCAGTTCTTC. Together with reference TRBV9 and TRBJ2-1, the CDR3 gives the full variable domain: DSGVTQTPKHLITATGQRVTLRCSPRSGDLSVYWYQQSLDQGLQFLIQYYNGEERAKGNILERFSAQQFPDLHSELNLSSLELGDSALYFCASGSGSGTNEQFFGPGTRLTVL.

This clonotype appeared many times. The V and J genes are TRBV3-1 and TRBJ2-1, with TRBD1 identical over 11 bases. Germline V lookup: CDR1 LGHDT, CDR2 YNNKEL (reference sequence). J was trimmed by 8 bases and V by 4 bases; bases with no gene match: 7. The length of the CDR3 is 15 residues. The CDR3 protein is CASSLGTGGSDEQFF. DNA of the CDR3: TGTGCCAGCAGCCTAGGGACAGGGGGGTCCGATGAGCAGTTCTTC.

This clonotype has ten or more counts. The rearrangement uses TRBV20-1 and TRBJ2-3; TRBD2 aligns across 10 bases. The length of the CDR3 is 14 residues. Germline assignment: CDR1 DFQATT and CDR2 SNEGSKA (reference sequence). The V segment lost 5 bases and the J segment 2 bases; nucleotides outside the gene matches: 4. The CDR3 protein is CSAPSGRATDTQYF. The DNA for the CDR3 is TGCAGTGCTCCGAGCGGGAGGGCCACAGATACGCAGTATTTT.

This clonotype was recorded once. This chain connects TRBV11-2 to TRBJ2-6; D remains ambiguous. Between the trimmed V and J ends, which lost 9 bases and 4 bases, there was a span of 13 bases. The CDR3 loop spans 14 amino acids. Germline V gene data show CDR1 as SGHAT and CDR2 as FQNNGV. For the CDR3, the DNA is TGTGCCAGGAAGGGCTCATCGGGGGCCAACGTCCTGACTTTC. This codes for CARKGSSGANVLTF.

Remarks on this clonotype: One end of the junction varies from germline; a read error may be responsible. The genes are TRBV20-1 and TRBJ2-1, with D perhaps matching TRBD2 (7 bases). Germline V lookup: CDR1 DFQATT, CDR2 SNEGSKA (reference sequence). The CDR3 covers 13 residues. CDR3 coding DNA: TGCAGTGCTAGGGGGGGGGGCTACAATGACCAGTTCTTC. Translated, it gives CSARGGGYNDQFF.

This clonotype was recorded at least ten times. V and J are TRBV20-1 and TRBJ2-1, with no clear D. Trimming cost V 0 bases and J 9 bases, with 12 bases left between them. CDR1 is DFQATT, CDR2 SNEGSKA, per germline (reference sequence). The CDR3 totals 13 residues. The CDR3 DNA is TGCAGTGCTAGAGATCAGAGAGCTGGTGAGCAGTTCTTC. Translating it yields CSARDQRAGEQFF.

This CDR3 is CASSPQNLAGGGEQFF. The CDR3 DNA is TGTGCCAGCTCACCACAAAACCTAGCGGGAGGTGGAGAGCAGTTCTTC. This chain connects TRBV18 to TRBJ2-1; 11 bases agree with TRBD2. CDR1 is KGHSH, CDR2 LQKENI, per germline. CDR3 size: 16 residues. V gave up 1 base and J gave up 10 bases; unmatched junction bases: 9. The full variable domain, completed using reference TRBV18 and TRBJ2-1, is NAGVMQNPRHLVRRRGQEARLRCSPMKGHSHVYWYRQLPEEGLKFMVYLQKENIIDESGMPKERFSAEFPKEGPSILRIQQVVRGDSAAYFCASSPQNLAGGGEQFFGPGTRLTVL.

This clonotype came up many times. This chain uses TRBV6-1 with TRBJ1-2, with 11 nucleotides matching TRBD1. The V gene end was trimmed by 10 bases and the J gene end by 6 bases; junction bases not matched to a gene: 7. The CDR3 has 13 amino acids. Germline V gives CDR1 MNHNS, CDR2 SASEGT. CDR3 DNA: TGTGCCATTTTAGGACAGGGGGCGAATGGCTACACCTTC. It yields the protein CAILGQGANGYTF.

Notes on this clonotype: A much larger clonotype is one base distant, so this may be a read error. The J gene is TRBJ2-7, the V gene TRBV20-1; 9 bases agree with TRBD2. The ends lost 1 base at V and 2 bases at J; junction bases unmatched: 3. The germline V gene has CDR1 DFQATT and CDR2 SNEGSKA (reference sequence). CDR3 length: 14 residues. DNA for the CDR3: TGCAGTGCTAGAGGTGGCGGGAGGGCCTACGAGCAGTACTTC. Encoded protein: CSARGGGRAYEQYF.

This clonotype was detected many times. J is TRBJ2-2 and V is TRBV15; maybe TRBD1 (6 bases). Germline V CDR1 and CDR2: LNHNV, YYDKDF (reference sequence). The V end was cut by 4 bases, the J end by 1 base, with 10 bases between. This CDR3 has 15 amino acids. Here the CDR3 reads CATSTGHLNTGELFF. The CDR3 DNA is TGTGCCACCAGCACGGGACACTTGAACACCGGGGAGCTGTTTTTT.

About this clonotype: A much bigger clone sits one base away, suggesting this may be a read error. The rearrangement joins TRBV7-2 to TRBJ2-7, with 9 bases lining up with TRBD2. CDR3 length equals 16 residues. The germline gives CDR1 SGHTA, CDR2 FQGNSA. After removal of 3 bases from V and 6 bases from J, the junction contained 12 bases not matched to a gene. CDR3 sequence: CASSFLSGSIRCEQYF. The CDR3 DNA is TGTGCCAGCAGCTTCCTTAGCGGGAGTATTAGGTGCGAGCAGTACTTC.

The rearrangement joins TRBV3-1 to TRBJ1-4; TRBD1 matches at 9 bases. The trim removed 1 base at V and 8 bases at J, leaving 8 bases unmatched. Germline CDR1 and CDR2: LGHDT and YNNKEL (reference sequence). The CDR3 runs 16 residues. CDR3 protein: CASSQVWGTGKEKLFF. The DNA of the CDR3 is TGTGCCAGCAGCCAAGTTTGGGGGACAGGGAAAGAAAAACTGTTTTTT.

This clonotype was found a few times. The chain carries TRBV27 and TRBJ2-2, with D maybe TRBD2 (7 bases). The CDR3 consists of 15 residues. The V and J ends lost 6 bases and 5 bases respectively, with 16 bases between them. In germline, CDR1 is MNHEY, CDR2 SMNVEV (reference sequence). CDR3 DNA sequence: TGTGCCAGCAGACCTATACAGGGAGGGACCGGGGAGCTGTTTTTT. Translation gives CASRPIQGGTGELFF.